This TCR beta chain stems from a study of control samples from healthy donors and cancer patients. Per germline, CDR1 MNHNY and CDR2 SVGAGI (reference sequence). The CDR3 extends over 14 amino acids. V shed 8 bases and J 8 bases; nucleotides not matched to a gene: 11. TCRdb's table, derived via immunoSEQ multiplex PCR, lists solely in-frame clones and lacks some. This table holds roughly 95,000 clones, roughly 90% found once. The genes are TRBV6-6 and TRBJ2-1, with 8 bases fitting TRBD1. The sequence came from a woman aged 25 to 39 in good health. Sequencing was performed on blood. The DNA for the CDR3 is TGTGCCAGCTACCAGGGGGCGGTTGAGGATGAGCAGTTCTTC. It is translated as CASYQGAVEDEQFF.